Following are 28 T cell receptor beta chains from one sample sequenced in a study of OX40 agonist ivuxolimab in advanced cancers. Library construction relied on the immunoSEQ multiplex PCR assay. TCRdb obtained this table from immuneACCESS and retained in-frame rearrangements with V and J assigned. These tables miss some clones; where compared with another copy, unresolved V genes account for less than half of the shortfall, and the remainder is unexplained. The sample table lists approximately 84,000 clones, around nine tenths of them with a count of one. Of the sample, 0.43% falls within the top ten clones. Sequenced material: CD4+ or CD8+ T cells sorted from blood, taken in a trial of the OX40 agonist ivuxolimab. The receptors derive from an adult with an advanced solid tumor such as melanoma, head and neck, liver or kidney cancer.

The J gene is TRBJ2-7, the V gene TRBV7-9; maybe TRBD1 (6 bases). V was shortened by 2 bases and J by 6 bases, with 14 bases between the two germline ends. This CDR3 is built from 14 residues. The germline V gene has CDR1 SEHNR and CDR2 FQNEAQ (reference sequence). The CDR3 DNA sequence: TGTGCCAGCAGCTTACAAGGGGGACGGGGCGAGCAGTACTTC. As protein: CASSLQGGRGEQYF.

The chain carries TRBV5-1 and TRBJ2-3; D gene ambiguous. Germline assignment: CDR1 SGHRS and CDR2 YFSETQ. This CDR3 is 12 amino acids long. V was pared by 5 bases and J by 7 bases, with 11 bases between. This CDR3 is CASSFGYNTQYF. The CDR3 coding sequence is TGCGCCAGCAGTTTTGGGTATAATACGCAGTATTTT.

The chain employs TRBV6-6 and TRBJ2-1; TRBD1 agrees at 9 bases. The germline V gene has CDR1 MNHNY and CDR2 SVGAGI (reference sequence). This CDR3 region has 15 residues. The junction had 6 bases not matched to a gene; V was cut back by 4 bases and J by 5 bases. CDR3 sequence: CASSSWDRADNEQFF. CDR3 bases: TGTGCCAGCAGTTCATGGGACAGGGCAGACAATGAGCAGTTCTTC.

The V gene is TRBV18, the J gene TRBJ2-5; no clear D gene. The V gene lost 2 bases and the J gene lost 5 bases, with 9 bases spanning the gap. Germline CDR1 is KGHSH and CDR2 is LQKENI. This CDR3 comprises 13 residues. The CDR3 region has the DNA TGTGCCAGCTCACCATCTTTTCTGGAGACCCAGTACTTC. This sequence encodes CASSPSFLETQYF.

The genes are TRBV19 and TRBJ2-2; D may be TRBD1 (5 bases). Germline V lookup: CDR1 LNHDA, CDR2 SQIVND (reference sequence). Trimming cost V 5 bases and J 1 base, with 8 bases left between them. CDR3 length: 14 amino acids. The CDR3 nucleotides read TGTGCCAGTAGTTCTACAGGGAACACCGGGGAGCTGTTTTTT. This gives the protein CASSSTGNTGELFF.

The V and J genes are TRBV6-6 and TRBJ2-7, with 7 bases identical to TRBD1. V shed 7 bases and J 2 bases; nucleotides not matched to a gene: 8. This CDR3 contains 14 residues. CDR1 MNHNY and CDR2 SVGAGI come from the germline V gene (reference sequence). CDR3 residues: CASTQLGTAYEQYF. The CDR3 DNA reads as TGTGCCAGCACCCAACTTGGGACAGCCTACGAGCAGTACTTC.

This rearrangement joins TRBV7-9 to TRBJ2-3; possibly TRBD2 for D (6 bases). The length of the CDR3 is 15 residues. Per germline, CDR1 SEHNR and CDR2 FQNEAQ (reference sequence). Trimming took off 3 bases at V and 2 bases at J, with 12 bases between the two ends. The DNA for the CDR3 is TGTGCCAGCAGCTTTTCGCGGGGTTCCACAGATACGCAGTATTTT. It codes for CASSFSRGSTDTQYF.

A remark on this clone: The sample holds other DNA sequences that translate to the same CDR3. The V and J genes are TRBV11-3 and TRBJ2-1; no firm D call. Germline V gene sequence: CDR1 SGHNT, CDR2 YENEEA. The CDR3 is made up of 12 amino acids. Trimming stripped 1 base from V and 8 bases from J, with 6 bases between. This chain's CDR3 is CASSLVRDEQFF. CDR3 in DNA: TGTGCCAGCAGCTTAGTAAGGGATGAGCAGTTCTTC.

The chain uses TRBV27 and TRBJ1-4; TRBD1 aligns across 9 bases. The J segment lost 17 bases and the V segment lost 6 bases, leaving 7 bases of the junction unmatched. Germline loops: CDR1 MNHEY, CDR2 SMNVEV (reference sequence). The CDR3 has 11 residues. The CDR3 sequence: CASRGGQGGFF. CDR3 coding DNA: TGTGCCAGCAGGGGGGGACAGGGAGGTTTTTTT.

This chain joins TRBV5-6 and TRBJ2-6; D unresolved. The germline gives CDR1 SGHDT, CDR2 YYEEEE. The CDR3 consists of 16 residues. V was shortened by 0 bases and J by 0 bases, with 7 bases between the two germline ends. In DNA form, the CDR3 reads TGTGCCAGCAGCTTGGAGGCGACCTCTGGGGCCAACGTCCTGACTTTC. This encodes CASSLEATSGANVLTF.

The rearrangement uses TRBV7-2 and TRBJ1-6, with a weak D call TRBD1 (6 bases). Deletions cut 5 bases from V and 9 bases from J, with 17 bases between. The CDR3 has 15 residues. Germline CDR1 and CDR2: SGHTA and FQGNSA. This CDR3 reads CASSTQQGEGSPLHF. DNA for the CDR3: TGTGCCAGCAGCACCCAACAGGGTGAGGGTTCACCCCTCCACTTT.

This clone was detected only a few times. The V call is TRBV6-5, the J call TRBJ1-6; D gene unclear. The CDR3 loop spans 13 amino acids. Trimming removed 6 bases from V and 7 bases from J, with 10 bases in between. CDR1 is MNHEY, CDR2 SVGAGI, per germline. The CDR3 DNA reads TGTGCCAGCAGGCCCGGGAGCAATTCACCCCTCCACTTT. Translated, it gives CASRPGSNSPLHF.

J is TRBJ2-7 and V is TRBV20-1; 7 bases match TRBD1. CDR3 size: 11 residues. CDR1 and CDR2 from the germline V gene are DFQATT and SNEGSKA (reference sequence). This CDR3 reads CSPGQTYEQYF. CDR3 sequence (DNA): TGCAGCCCGGGACAGACCTACGAGCAGTACTTC.

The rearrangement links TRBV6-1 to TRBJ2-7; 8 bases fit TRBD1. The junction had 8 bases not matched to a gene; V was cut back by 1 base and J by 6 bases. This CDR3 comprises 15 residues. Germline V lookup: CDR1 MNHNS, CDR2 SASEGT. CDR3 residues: CASSEGAGGYGEQYF. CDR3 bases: TGTGCCAGCAGTGAAGGGGCAGGGGGCTACGGCGAGCAGTACTTC.

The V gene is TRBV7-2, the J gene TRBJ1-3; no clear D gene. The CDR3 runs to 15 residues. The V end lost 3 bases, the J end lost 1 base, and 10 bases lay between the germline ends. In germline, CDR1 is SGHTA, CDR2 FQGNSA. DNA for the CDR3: TGTGCCAGCAGCTTCGCAGATATTTCTGGAAACACCATATATTTT. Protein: CASSFADISGNTIYF.

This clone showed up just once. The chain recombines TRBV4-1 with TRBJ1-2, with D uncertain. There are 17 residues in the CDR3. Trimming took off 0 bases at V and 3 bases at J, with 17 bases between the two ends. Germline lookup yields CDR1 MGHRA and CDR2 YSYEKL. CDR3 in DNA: TGCGCCAGCAGCCAAGACGATACCCGGGTTGGGGACTATGGCTACACCTTC. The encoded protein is CASSQDDTRVGDYGYTF.

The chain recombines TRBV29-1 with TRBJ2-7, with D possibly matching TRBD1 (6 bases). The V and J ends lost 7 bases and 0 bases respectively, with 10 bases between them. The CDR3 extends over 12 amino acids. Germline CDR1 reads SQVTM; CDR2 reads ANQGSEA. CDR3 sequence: CSGRTASYEQYF. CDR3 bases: TGCAGCGGACGGACAGCCTCCTACGAGCAGTACTTC.

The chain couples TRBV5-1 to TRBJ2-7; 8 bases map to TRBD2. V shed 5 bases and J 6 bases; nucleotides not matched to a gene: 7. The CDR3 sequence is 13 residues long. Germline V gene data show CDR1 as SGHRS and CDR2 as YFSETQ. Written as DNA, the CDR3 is TGCGCCAGCAGTCCGGGAGGGCCGGGCGAGCAGTACTTC. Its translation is CASSPGGPGEQYF.

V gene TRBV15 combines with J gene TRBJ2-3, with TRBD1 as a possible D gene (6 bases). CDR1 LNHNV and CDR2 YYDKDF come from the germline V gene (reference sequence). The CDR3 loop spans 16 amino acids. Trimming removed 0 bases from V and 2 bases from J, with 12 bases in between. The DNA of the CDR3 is TGTGCCACCAGCAGAGATCAGGGACACTTCACAGATACGCAGTATTTT. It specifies CATSRDQGHFTDTQYF.

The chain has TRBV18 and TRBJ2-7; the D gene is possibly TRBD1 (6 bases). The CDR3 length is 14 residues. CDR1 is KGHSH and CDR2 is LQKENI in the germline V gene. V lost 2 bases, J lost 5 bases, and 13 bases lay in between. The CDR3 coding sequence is TGTGCCAGCTCACCAGATATACAGGGAAACGAGCAGTACTTC. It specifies CASSPDIQGNEQYF.

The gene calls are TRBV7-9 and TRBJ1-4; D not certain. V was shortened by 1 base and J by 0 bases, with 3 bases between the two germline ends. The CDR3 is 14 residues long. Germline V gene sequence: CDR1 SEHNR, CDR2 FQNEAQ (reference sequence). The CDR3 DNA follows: TGTGCCAGCAGCTTAGGGACAACTAATGAAAAACTGTTTTTT. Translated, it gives CASSLGTTNEKLFF.

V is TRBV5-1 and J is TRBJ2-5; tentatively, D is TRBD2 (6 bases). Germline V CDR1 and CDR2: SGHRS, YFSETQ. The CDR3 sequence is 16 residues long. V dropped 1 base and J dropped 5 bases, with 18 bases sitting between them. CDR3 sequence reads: CASSLMFLRGSETQYF. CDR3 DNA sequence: TGCGCCAGCAGCTTGATGTTTTTGCGGGGTTCGGAGACCCAGTACTTC.

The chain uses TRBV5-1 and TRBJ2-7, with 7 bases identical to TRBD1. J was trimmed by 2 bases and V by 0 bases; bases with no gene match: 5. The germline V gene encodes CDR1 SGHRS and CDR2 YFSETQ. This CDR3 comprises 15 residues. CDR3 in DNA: TGCGCCAGCAGCTTGGACGGGACAGTCCCCTACGAGCAGTACTTC. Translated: CASSLDGTVPYEQYF.

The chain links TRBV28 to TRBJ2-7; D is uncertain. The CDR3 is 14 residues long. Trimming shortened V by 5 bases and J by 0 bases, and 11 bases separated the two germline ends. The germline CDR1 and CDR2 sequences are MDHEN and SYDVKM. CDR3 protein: CASSQFRISYEQYF. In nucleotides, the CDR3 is TGTGCCAGCAGTCAATTTCGAATCTCCTACGAGCAGTACTTC.

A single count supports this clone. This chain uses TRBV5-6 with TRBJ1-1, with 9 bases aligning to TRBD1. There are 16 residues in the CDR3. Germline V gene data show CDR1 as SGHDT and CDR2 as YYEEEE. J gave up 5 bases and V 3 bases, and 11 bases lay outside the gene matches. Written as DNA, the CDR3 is TGTGCCAGCAGCTATCGTTCCGGGACAGGGCGAACTGAAGCTTTCTTT. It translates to CASSYRSGTGRTEAFF.

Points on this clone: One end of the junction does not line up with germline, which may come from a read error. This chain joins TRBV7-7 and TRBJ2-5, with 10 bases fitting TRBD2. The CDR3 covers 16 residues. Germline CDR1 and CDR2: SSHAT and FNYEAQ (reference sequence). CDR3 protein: CASSLAPSGGQETQYF. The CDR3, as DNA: TGTGCTAGCAGCTTAGCGCCTAGCGGGGGCCAAGAGACCCAGTACTTC.

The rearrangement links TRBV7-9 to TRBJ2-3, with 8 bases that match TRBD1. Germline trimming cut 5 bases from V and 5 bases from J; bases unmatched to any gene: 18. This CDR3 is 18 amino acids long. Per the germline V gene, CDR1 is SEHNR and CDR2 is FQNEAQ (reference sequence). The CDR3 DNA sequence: TGTGCCAGCAGCCACGCCCCAGGGGGCGGGCTAGGGGGAGATACGCAGTATTTT. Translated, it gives CASSHAPGGGLGGDTQYF.

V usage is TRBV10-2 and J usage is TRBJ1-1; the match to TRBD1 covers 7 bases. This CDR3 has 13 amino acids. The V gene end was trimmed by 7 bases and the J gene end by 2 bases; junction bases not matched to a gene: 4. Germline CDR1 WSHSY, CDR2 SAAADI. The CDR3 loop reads CASKGQLNTEAFF. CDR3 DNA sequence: TGCGCCAGCAAGGGACAGCTTAACACTGAAGCTTTCTTT.